Each of the 30 T cell receptor beta chains below was sequenced from the same sample in a study of memory CD4+ T cells and cytomegalovirus serostatus. Data came from immunoSEQ multiplex PCR; TCRdb stores just in-frame clones and leaves some out. The table includes 40,000 to 50,000 clones, around 80% detected once. Single viable CD3+CD4+CD8-CD45RO+ cells were sorted as the memory CD4+ T cells. The sequenced sample was memory CD4+ T cells from blood. The receptors come from an adult in good health and CMV-seronegative.

The chain combines TRBV6-1 with TRBJ1-1; D is unresolved. Deletions cut 8 bases from V and 1 base from J, with 14 bases between. The germline CDR1 and CDR2 sequences are MNHNS and SASEGT. There are 14 residues in the CDR3. As DNA, the CDR3 is TGTGCCAGCCTCGTTAGTCTAGGGAACACTGAAGCTTTCTTT. Protein: CASLVSLGNTEAFF.

The rearrangement uses TRBV28 and TRBJ1-4; D gene uncertain. Looked up from germline, CDR1 is MDHEN and CDR2 is SYDVKM. V shed 1 base and J shed 0 bases, with 6 bases lying between them. This CDR3 has 15 amino acids. The CDR3, as DNA: TGTGCCAGCAGTTTATTAGCCGCAACTAATGAAAAACTGTTTTTT. Its translation is CASSLLAATNEKLFF.

The chain employs TRBV5-1 and TRBJ1-5; possibly TRBD1 for D (5 bases). V lost 2 bases and J lost 3, with 9 bases in between. CDR1 is SGHRS and CDR2 is YFSETQ in the germline V gene. The CDR3 runs 14 residues. In DNA, the CDR3 is TGCGCCAGCAGCTTTGACAGCATCAATCAGCCCCAGCATTTT. It yields the protein CASSFDSINQPQHF. Full variable domain (rest looked up from reference TRBV5-1 and TRBJ1-5): KAGVTQTPRYLIKTRGQQVTLSCSPISGHRSVSWYQQTPGQGLQFLFEYFSETQRNKGNFPGRFSGRQFSNSRSEMNVSTLELGDSALYLCASSFDSINQPQHFGDGTRLSIL.

The chain is built from TRBV4-1 and TRBJ1-6; D uncertain. Germline V gene sequence: CDR1 MGHRA, CDR2 YSYEKL. The CDR3 has 12 residues. Trimming took 2 bases from V and 10 from J, leaving 6 bases between them. CDR3 DNA sequence: TGCGCCAGCAGCCAACTTGGATCACCCCTCCACTTT. Encoded protein: CASSQLGSPLHF.

The chain is built from TRBV28 and TRBJ1-5; the D is unclear. Germline CDR1 is MDHEN and CDR2 is SYDVKM. Trimming cost V 6 bases and J 0 bases, with 12 bases left between them. The CDR3 totals 15 residues. The CDR3 sequence: CASRLAQHSNQPQHF. Written as DNA, the CDR3 is TGTGCCAGCAGGCTGGCACAGCATAGCAATCAGCCCCAGCATTTT.

The genes are TRBV6-5 and TRBJ1-2, with D perhaps matching TRBD1 (6 bases). The CDR3 sequence is 14 residues long. Germline CDR1 and CDR2: MNHEY and SVGAGI. The V end lost 11 bases, the J end lost 2 bases, and 18 bases lay between the germline ends. Here the CDR3 DNA reads TGTGCCTCCCATCGGCGGGGGCGAAACTATGGCTACACCTTC. The encoded protein is CASHRRGRNYGYTF.

The chain employs TRBV28 and TRBJ1-3; 7 bases fit TRBD1. The V gene's germline CDR1 is MDHEN and CDR2 SYDVKM. The CDR3 has 16 residues. With V trimmed by 4 bases and J by 5 bases, 11 bases remained unmatched. DNA of the CDR3: TGTGCCAGCAGTTCGCCAAGAGGACAGGTCCGAAACACCATATATTTT. Its translation is CASSSPRGQVRNTIYF.

The gene calls are TRBV7-2 and TRBJ1-1; a possible D gene is TRBD1 (5 bases). Germline CDR1 reads SGHTA; CDR2 reads FQGNSA. This CDR3 region has 15 residues. Trimming pared 4 bases from V and 0 bases from J, leaving 12 bases between. The CDR3 is CASSYARGVNTEAFF. CDR3 nucleotide sequence: TGTGCCAGCAGCTACGCCCGGGGCGTGAACACTGAAGCTTTCTTT.

The J gene is TRBJ1-2, the V gene TRBV28; D is possibly TRBD1 (6 bases). The germline V and J ends were trimmed by 3 bases and 8 bases, with 19 bases remaining between them. The CDR3 has 15 amino acids. The V gene's germline CDR1 is MDHEN and CDR2 SYDVKM. CDR3 protein: CASSFPRGGAGGYTF. The CDR3 DNA follows: TGTGCCAGCAGTTTCCCCCGGGGGGGGGCGGGGGGCTACACCTTC.

In its sample, this clone was seen once. This chain links TRBV2 with TRBJ1-4; D unresolved. The CDR3 consists of 15 residues. CDR1 is SNHLY and CDR2 is FYNNEI in the germline V gene. Trimming left V 10 bases short and J 3 bases short, with 18 bases between. The CDR3 here is CATTRGQAPNEKLFF. In nucleotides, the CDR3 is TGTGCCACCACCCGAGGGCAGGCGCCTAATGAAAAACTGTTTTTT. The full variable domain, with the rest looked up from reference TRBV2 and TRBJ1-4, is EPEVTQTPSHQVTQMGQEVILRCVPISNHLYFYWYRQILGQKVEFLVSFYNNEISEKSEIFDDQFSVERPDGSNFTLKIRSTKLEDSAMYFCATTRGQAPNEKLFFGSGTQLSVL.

The J gene is TRBJ2-3, the V gene TRBV30; the D is unclear. CDR1 and CDR2 from the germline V gene are GTSNPN and SVGIG (reference sequence). CDR3 length: 13 residues. V was shortened by 4 bases and J by 2 bases, with 10 bases between the two germline ends. This CDR3 is CAWNGRYTDTQYF. CDR3 nucleotide sequence: TGTGCCTGGAACGGGCGGTACACAGATACGCAGTATTTT.

CDR3 amino acids: CASSLTGTGAGELFF. Here the CDR3 DNA reads TGTGCCAGCAGTTTGACAGGGACGGGGGCCGGGGAGCTGTTTTTT. V and J are TRBV25-1 and TRBJ2-2; D is perhaps TRBD1 (7 bases). The CDR3 covers 15 residues. The ends were cut back, 5 bases at V and 6 bases at J, with 16 bases in the middle. CDR1 is MGHDK and CDR2 is SYGVNS in the germline V gene. The whole variable domain, remainder taken from reference TRBV25-1 and TRBJ2-2, is EADIYQTPRYLVIGTGKKITLECSQTMGHDKMYWYQQDPGMELHLIHYSYGVNSTEKGDLSSESTVSRIRTEHFPLTLESARPSHTSQYLCASSLTGTGAGELFFGEGSRLTVL.

V is TRBV30 and J is TRBJ1-6, with D hard to call. In germline, CDR1 is GTSNPN, CDR2 SVGIG (reference sequence). The V and J ends lost 4 bases and 5 bases respectively, with 9 bases between them. The CDR3 spans 13 residues. CDR3 nucleotide sequence: TGTGCCTGGATACCAGGCGATAATTCACCCCTCCACTTT. Translating gives CAWIPGDNSPLHF.

This clone has only one observation. The gene calls are TRBV7-2 and TRBJ2-7; D may be TRBD1 (5 bases). The germline V gene encodes CDR1 SGHTA and CDR2 FQGNSA. The CDR3 sequence is 13 residues long. Deletions cut 1 base from V and 6 bases from J, with 10 bases between. CDR3 sequence (DNA): TGTGCCAGCAGCTTAGAGGTGGGGCGCGAGCAGTACTTC. Its translation is CASSLEVGREQYF. Complete variable domain (other parts from reference TRBV7-2 and TRBJ2-7): GAGVSQSPSNKVTEKGKDVELRCDPISGHTALYWYRQSLGQGLEFLIYFQGNSAPDKSGLPSDRFSAERTGGSVSTLTIQRTQQEDSAVYLCASSLEVGREQYFGPGTRLTVT.

This clone was recorded once. The rearrangement uses TRBV11-2 and TRBJ2-3, with TRBD1 matching 9 bases. The CDR3 consists of 19 residues. Germline CDR1 SGHAT, CDR2 FQNNGV. V trimming: 2 bases; J trimming: 0 bases; junction bases outside the gene matches: 12. This CDR3 reads CASSLFRDRDTGSTDTQYF. In DNA form, the CDR3 reads TGTGCCAGCAGCTTATTTAGGGACAGGGACACAGGCAGCACAGATACGCAGTATTTT.

The chain couples TRBV6-6 to TRBJ1-4, with D uncertain. Trimming pared 0 bases from V and 4 bases from J, leaving 9 bases between. Germline CDR1 and CDR2: MNHNY and SVGAGI (reference sequence). CDR3 size: 15 residues. CDR3 loop: CASSYSTGSNEKLFF. The CDR3 DNA sequence: TGTGCCAGCAGTTACTCGACCGGGAGTAATGAAAAACTGTTTTTT.

As DNA, the CDR3 is TGTGCCAGCAGTGAAGAGGGAGGGACTCAGCCCCAGCATTTT. Protein product: CASSEEGGTQPQHF. The gene calls are TRBV2 and TRBJ1-5; perhaps TRBD1 as D (5 bases). V gave up 1 base and J gave up 6 bases, with 10 bases separating them. The CDR3 runs to 14 residues. The germline gives CDR1 SNHLY, CDR2 FYNNEI.

This clone has only a few counts. The chain employs TRBV9 and TRBJ1-1, with TRBD1 as a possible D gene (5 bases). The germline gives CDR1 SGDLS, CDR2 YYNGEE. The CDR3 has 13 amino acids. With 7 bases removed from V and 2 bases from J, the gap between germline ends came to 12 bases. As DNA, the CDR3 is TGTGCCAGCGATTCAGGGCCCAACACTGAAGCTTTCTTT. Translated, it gives CASDSGPNTEAFF.

This chain connects TRBV5-6 to TRBJ2-3; 11 bases agree with TRBD2. The CDR3 is made up of 16 amino acids. In germline, CDR1 is SGHDT, CDR2 YYEEEE. Trimming took 4 bases from V and 2 from J; bases not matched to a gene: 6. CDR3 nucleotides: TGTGCCAGCAGCGAGAGACTAGCGGGAAACACAGATACGCAGTATTTT. Protein product: CASSERLAGNTDTQYF.

The V gene is TRBV7-8, the J gene TRBJ2-7, with 7 bases that match TRBD1. This CDR3 contains 15 residues. CDR1 is SGHVS and CDR2 is FQNEAQ in the germline V gene. J lost 7 bases, V lost 5 bases, and 14 bases had no gene match. CDR3 bases: TGTGCCAGCAGCCTCTTTGACAGGGTTTCCAGTGAGCAGTACTTC. Encoded protein: CASSLFDRVSSEQYF.

V gene TRBV6-1 combines with J gene TRBJ1-6, with a possible D match to TRBD1 (5 bases). The CDR3 runs 14 residues. CDR1 and CDR2 from the germline V gene are MNHNS and SASEGT. The V end lost 5 bases, the J end lost 7 bases, and 12 bases lay between the germline ends. In DNA form, the CDR3 reads TGTGCCAGCAGTTGGGGAGGGGTCAATTCACCCCTCCACTTT. Amino acid sequence: CASSWGGVNSPLHF.

The chain couples TRBV11-2 to TRBJ2-7, with 7 bases fitting TRBD1. The ends lost 5 bases at V and 4 bases at J; junction bases unmatched: 5. This CDR3 contains 13 residues. Germline loops: CDR1 SGHAT, CDR2 FQNNGV. CDR3: CASSRTGSYEQYF. DNA for the CDR3: TGTGCCAGCAGCCGGACAGGTTCATACGAGCAGTACTTC.

In its sample, this clone was seen once. The V call is TRBV7-2, the J call TRBJ1-2; no reliable D call. The germline V gene has CDR1 SGHTA and CDR2 FQGNSA. CDR3 size: 11 residues. Trimming removed 6 bases at V and 8 bases at J, with 10 bases between. Here the CDR3 reads CASSPGRGYTF. CDR3 DNA sequence: TGTGCCAGCAGTCCGGGGAGAGGCTACACCTTC.

This clone was seen a handful of times. The genes are TRBV4-3 and TRBJ1-6; D call uncertain. This CDR3 is built from 13 residues. V was clipped by 0 bases and J by 9 bases, with 6 bases between them. CDR1 is LGHNA and CDR2 is YSLEER in the germline V gene. CDR3 sequence reads: CASSQDLGSPLHF. CDR3 bases: TGCGCCAGCAGCCAAGATCTTGGTTCACCCCTCCACTTT.

V usage is TRBV6-1 and J usage is TRBJ1-1; D not certain. CDR3 length equals 15 residues. V was clipped by 1 base and J by 0 bases, with 9 bases between them. CDR1 is MNHNS, CDR2 SASEGT, per germline. CDR3 residues: CASSEGITMNTEAFF. The CDR3 DNA sequence: TGTGCCAGCAGTGAAGGGATCACCATGAACACTGAAGCTTTCTTT.

The chain joins TRBV30 to TRBJ1-1; D is possibly TRBD1 (5 bases). The germline V and J ends were trimmed by 0 bases and 10 bases, with 15 bases remaining between them. The CDR3 extends over 13 amino acids. In germline, CDR1 is GTSNPN, CDR2 SVGIG (reference sequence). The CDR3 loop reads CAWSVGPGRGAFF. In DNA form, the CDR3 reads TGTGCCTGGAGTGTTGGGCCAGGGAGGGGAGCTTTCTTT.

This clone was seen only once. DNA of the CDR3: TGTGCCAGCCCGGGGGGAGGGGGCTGGGAGCAGTACTTC. Translated, it gives CASPGGGGWEQYF. The chain has TRBV21-1 and TRBJ2-7. TRBV21-1 is classified as a pseudogene. The CDR3 spans 13 residues.

This sequence joins TRBV30 and TRBJ2-2; a weak D match, TRBD2 (6 bases). The CDR3 covers 16 residues. The germline gives CDR1 GTSNPN, CDR2 SVGIG (reference sequence). The ends were cut back, 2 bases at V and 0 bases at J, with 13 bases in the middle. CDR3 amino acids: CAWSLEGRTNTGELFF. CDR3 in DNA: TGTGCCTGGAGTCTGGAGGGACGGACGAACACCGGGGAGCTGTTTTTT.

J is TRBJ1-2 and V is TRBV19; 8 positions agree with TRBD1. Germline loops: CDR1 LNHDA, CDR2 SQIVND (reference sequence). J was trimmed by 2 bases and V by 6 bases; bases with no gene match: 8. The CDR3 spans 15 residues. The CDR3 bases are TGTGCCAGTAGCCCATATCGGACAGGGAACTATGGCTACACCTTC. As protein: CASSPYRTGNYGYTF.

The chain joins TRBV13 to TRBJ1-6, with D possibly matching TRBD1 (5 bases). The CDR3 spans 15 residues. The V gene lost 5 bases and the J gene lost 4 bases, with 12 bases spanning the gap. The germline CDR1 and CDR2 sequences are PRHDT and FYEKMQ (reference sequence). Here the CDR3 reads CASSPGGLYNSPLHF. The DNA of the CDR3 is TGTGCCAGCAGCCCTGGGGGGTTATATAATTCACCCCTCCACTTT.